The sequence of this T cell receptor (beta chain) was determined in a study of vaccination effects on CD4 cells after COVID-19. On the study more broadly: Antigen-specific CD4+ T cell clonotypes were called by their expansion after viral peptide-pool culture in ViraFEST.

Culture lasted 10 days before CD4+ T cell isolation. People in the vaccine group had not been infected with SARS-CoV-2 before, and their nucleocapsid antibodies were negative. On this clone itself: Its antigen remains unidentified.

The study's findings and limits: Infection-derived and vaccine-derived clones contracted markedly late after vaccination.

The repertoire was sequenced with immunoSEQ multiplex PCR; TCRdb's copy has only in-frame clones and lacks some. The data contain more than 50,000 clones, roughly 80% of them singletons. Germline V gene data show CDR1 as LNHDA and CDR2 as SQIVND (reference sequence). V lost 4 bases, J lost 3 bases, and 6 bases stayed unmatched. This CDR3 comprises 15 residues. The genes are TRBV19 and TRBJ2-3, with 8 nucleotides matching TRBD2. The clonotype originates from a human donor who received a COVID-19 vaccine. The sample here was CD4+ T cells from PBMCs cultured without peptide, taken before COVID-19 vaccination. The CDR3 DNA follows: TGTGCCAGTAGTACCCGTAGCGGGGTAACAGATACGCAGTATTTT. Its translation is CASSTRSGVTDTQYF.